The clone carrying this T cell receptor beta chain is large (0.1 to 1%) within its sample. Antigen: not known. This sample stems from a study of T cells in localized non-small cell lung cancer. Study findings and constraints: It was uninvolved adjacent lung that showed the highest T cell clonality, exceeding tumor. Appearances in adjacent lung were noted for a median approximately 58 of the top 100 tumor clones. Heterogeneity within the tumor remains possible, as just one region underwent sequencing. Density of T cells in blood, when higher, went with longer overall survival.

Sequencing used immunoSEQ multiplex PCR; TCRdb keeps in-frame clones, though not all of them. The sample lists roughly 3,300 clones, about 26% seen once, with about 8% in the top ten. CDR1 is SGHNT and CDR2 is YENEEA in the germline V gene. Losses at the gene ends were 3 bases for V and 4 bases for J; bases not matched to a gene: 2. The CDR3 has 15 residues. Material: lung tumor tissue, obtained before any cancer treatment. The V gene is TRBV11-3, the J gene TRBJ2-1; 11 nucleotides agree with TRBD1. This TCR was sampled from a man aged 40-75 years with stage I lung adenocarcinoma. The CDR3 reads CASSLGTGGYNEQFF. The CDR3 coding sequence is TGTGCCAGCAGCTTGGGGACAGGGGGTTACAATGAGCAGTTCTTC.